This T cell receptor (beta chain) was documented in a study of tumor-infiltrating lymphocytes in oesophageal squamous cell carcinoma. For this clonotype: Germline and junction disagree at one end, which may indicate a read error.

The V gene's germline CDR1 is MNHEY and CDR2 SVGAGI. This CDR3 contains 13 residues. One entry per CDR3 protein results from TCRdb running MiXCR on the PCR reads. Here the sample spans 15,000 to 20,000 distinct CDR3 sequences, 35% to 45% being singletons. The source is a female donor with esophageal squamous cell carcinoma. The V call is TRBV6-5, the J call TRBJ1-6; D ambiguous. Source material: normal esophageal tissue next to the tumor. CDR3 in amino acids: CASSYGRWETQYF. In DNA form, the CDR3 reads TGTGCCAGCAGTTACGGGAGATGGGAGACCCAGTACTTT.